Reported below is one T cell receptor beta chain. Antigen specificity is unknown. This record comes from a study of T cell responses to AZD1222 COVID-19 vaccine. The study, taken as a whole, reports: It should be noted that donors were predominantly white British and more often female, and clonal diversity was possibly underestimated. Unmutated variant regions reportedly attract nearly half of all spike-specific TCRs. Spike-specific TCR breadth and depth were elevated following two AZD1222 doses. Baseline serology detected seropositivity in only six AZD1222 recipients.

The CDR3 length is 14 residues. Trimming at V came to 4 bases and at J to 8 bases, leaving 7 bases not matched to a gene. Germline V CDR1 and CDR2: SQVTM, ANQGSEA. Profiling relied on immunoSEQ multiplex PCR, and the TCRdb table lists in-frame clones only, not all of them. In the table there are around 88,000 clones, roughly nine tenths of which are singletons. This clonotype was sampled from an adult in good health. The chain recombines TRBV29-1 with TRBJ2-2, with TRBD2 matching over 10 bases. This specimen was peripheral blood, taken on day 0 of AZD1222 vaccination. CDR3 region: CSVGLAGVTGELFF. CDR3 coding DNA: TGCAGCGTTGGTCTAGCGGGAGTAACTGGGGAGCTGTTTTTT.